The 12 T cell receptor beta chains presented below share a single source sample, sequenced in a study of human T cells and chemical hapten exposure (TCRdb year 2021). The protocol used for the library was RACE. The run used a NextSeq 500. Through fastp at Q25 and MiXCR, TCRdb rebuilt clones from the public reads, retaining in-frame beta chains. Each CDR3 protein gets just one entry, which takes the most common genes and DNA from the rows behind it. The sample table holds 190,000 or so distinct CDR3 sequences, of which approximately 31% were seen once. The biggest ten clones account for roughly 3% of the sample. What the time point label conveys for this sample: pre-sensitization, week 0. In light of the paper, this sample's treatment or condition label describes: therapeutic diphenylcyclopropenone sensitization with weekly scalp DPC. The sample here was whole blood, taken in connection with sensitization to the hapten diphenylcyclopropenone (DPC). The receptors stem from a woman aged 25 to 39 with alopecia areata. Some clones in this sample may be carry-over from other donors' samples.

The rearrangement links TRBV2 to TRBJ1-4; D is perhaps TRBD1 (5 bases). The CDR3 runs to 14 residues. V lost 0 bases and J lost 8, with 10 bases in between. CDR1 and CDR2 from the germline V gene are SNHLY and FYNNEI. The CDR3 here is CASSEAGTFEKLFF. For the CDR3, the DNA is TGTGCCAGCAGTGAAGCGGGGACTTTCGAAAAACTGTTTTTT. The variable domain in full, with the rest retrieved from reference TRBV2 and TRBJ1-4, is EPEVTQTPSHQVTQMGQEVILRCVPISNHLYFYWYRQILGQKVEFLVSFYNNEISEKSEIFDDQFSVERPDGSNFTLKIRSTKLEDSAMYFCASSEAGTFEKLFFGSGTQLSVL.

This clonotype was picked up many times. J is TRBJ2-3 and V is TRBV4-1, with 10 bases that match TRBD2. The CDR3 has 15 residues. J lost 5 bases, V lost 2 bases, and 4 bases had no gene match. CDR1 is MGHRA and CDR2 is YSYEKL in the germline V gene. The CDR3 coding sequence is TGCGCCAGCAGCCAACTAGCGGGAGAGGTAGATACGCAGTATTTT. Translating it yields CASSQLAGEVDTQYF.

CDR3 DNA: TGCAGCGTTGACATAGGAGCGGGGGGGTCCTACGAGCAGTACTTC. Residues: CSVDIGAGGSYEQYF. V usage is TRBV29-1 and J usage is TRBJ2-7, with 10 bases identical to TRBD2. V lost 3 bases, J lost 1 base, and 6 bases stayed unmatched. Germline CDR1 is SQVTM and CDR2 is ANQGSEA. This CDR3 spans 15 amino acids.

This clonotype has more than one count but fewer than ten. J is TRBJ2-1 and V is TRBV5-1; perhaps TRBD2 as D (6 bases). Trimming cost V 0 bases and J 9 bases, with 10 bases left between them. The CDR3 consists of 13 residues. CDR1 SGHRS and CDR2 YFSETQ come from the germline V gene. This CDR3 reads CASSLVGGSEQFF. DNA for the CDR3: TGCGCCAGCAGCTTGGTCGGGGGATCTGAGCAGTTCTTC.

The gene calls are TRBV28 and TRBJ2-7; 9 bases are shared with TRBD1. This CDR3 is 15 amino acids long. V was pared by 3 bases and J by 1 base, with 4 bases of the junction left unmatched. CDR1 and CDR2 from the germline V gene are MDHEN and SYDVKM. The CDR3 sequence is CASSFRGQGSYEQYF. CDR3 nucleotide sequence: TGTGCCAGCAGTTTTCGAGGACAGGGGTCCTACGAGCAGTACTTC.

The genes are TRBV20-1 and TRBJ2-1, with no clear D. This CDR3 is built from 14 residues. CDR1 is DFQATT and CDR2 is SNEGSKA in the germline V gene (reference sequence). Trimming shortened V by 2 bases and J by 0 bases, and 8 bases separated the two germline ends. The CDR3, as DNA: TGCAGTGCTAGACAGTCCCTCTCCTACAATGAGCAGTTCTTC. Encoded protein: CSARQSLSYNEQFF.

This clonotype came up a few times. The J gene is TRBJ2-7, the V gene TRBV4-3; D gene ambiguous. Germline CDR1 is LGHNA and CDR2 is YSLEER. The V end lost 0 bases, the J end lost 5 bases, and 8 bases lay between the germline ends. This CDR3 has 13 residues. The CDR3 loop is CASSQDPGHEQYF. In DNA, the CDR3 is TGCGCCAGCAGCCAAGATCCAGGTCACGAGCAGTACTTC.

The rearrangement joins TRBV14 to TRBJ2-1, with 12 bases fitting TRBD2. Germline lookup yields CDR1 SGHDN and CDR2 FVKESK. The CDR3 runs 15 residues. The ends lost 1 base at V and 10 bases at J; junction bases unmatched: 5. As DNA, the CDR3 is TGTGCCAGCAGCCAAGGACTAGCGGGGGTTCACGAGCAGTTCTTC. It specifies CASSQGLAGVHEQFF.

This clonotype occurred a few times. CDR3 sequence: CASSSSIEGKQFF. CDR3 nucleotides: TGTGCCAGCAGCTCATCAATAGAGGGGAAGCAGTTCTTC. The J gene is TRBJ2-1, the V gene TRBV7-3; D could derive from TRBD1 or TRBD2 (5 bases each). Germline V gene sequence: CDR1 SGHTA, CDR2 FQGTGA. The CDR3 is 13 amino acids. Trimming stripped 4 bases from V and 11 bases from J, with 15 bases between.

In its sample, this clonotype was seen many times. The chain joins TRBV5-5 to TRBJ2-6, with D possibly TRBD2 on 6 matching bases. CDR1 and CDR2 (germline): SGHKS, YYEKEE (reference sequence). V lost 2 bases and J 2 bases, leaving 8 bases between the germline ends. CDR3 size: 15 residues. The CDR3 DNA reads TGTGCCAGCAGCTTAGGAGGGCCTGGGGCCAACGTCCTGACTTTC. It specifies CASSLGGPGANVLTF.

The chain employs TRBV7-6 and TRBJ2-2; possible D gene TRBD2, 6 bases. Germline V gene lookup returns CDR1 SGHVS and CDR2 FNYEAQ. This CDR3 contains 15 residues. Trimming cost V 5 bases and J 7 bases, with 17 bases left between them. In DNA, the CDR3 is TGTGCCAGCAGCATCCCGGCGGGGCGAGGCGGGGAGCTGTTTTTT. Its protein is CASSIPAGRGGELFF.

The genes are TRBV28 and TRBJ1-2, with 11 bases that match TRBD1. J was trimmed by 4 bases and V by 4 bases; bases with no gene match: 8. CDR1 is MDHEN, CDR2 SYDVKM, per germline. This CDR3 comprises 16 residues. This CDR3 is CASSSTGTGGPYGYTF. The CDR3 DNA reads TGTGCCAGCAGTTCAACCGGGACAGGGGGTCCCTATGGCTACACCTTC.